This TCR beta chain appears in the sequencing data of a study of T cells in Graves' hyperthyroidism and ophthalmopathy. Study details: Peripheral blood was obtained at initial diagnosis, preceding any treatment.

Findings and caveats of the study: Blood also contained most expanded thyroid clonotypes above 0.001.

This clonotype showed up many times. Its antigen is still unknown. The TCR beta CDR3 regions underwent amplification using RNA transcripts as the source. Using the HTBI primer set, a first-round RT-PCR was run on the TCR CDR3. TCRdb analysed the multiplex PCR reads with MiXCR anew, one entry per CDR3 protein. The profile shows about 480,000 distinct CDR3 sequences, roughly an eighth of them singletons. CDR1 is MNHNS and CDR2 is SASEGT in the germline V gene. CDR3 length equals 15 residues. The ends lost 5 bases at V and 6 bases at J; junction bases unmatched: 9. The clonotype was recovered from a woman under 30 with Graves' hyperthyroidism. Sequencing used blood. The rearrangement joins TRBV6-1 to TRBJ1-5; 8 bases are a match to TRBD1. The CDR3 region is CASSQSGGAPQPQHF. The DNA of the CDR3 is TGTGCCAGCAGTCAATCAGGGGGCGCCCCTCAGCCCCAGCATTTT.